This TCR beta chain stems from a study of T cells in Graves' hyperthyroidism and ophthalmopathy. Overall study context: Peripheral blood was collected at initial diagnosis, before any treatment.

The TCR beta CDR3 regions underwent amplification using RNA transcripts as the source. First-round RT-PCR with HTBI primers amplified the TCR CDR3 region. TCRdb re-derived calls from the multiplex PCR reads in MiXCR, one entry per CDR3 protein. Here the sample spans more than 650,000 distinct CDR3 sequences, 12% to 15% being singletons. This clonotype was seen many times. The CDR3 is 11 amino acids. Germline CDR1 reads SGHTA; CDR2 reads FQGNSA. The V gene lost 5 bases and the J gene lost 8 bases, with 9 bases spanning the gap. The sequencing sample was made of blood. This chain connects TRBV7-2 to TRBJ1-2, with unresolved D. The clonotype originates from a woman in her late teens or twenties with Graves' hyperthyroidism. The CDR3 bases are TGTGCCAGCAGCCAGGCCGGGGGCTACACCTTC. Residues: CASSQAGGYTF.